The clone carrying this TCR beta chain turned up a few times. Its antigen remains unidentified. TCR beta CDR3 regions were amplified from RNA transcripts. With the HTBI primer set, the TCR CDR3 went through a first round of RT-PCR. TCRdb independently ran MiXCR on the multiplex PCR reads; one entry per CDR3 protein. Seen here are approximately 690,000 distinct CDR3 sequences, 14% observed once, and the top ten hold around 13%. The sample belongs to a study of T cells in Graves' hyperthyroidism and ophthalmopathy. This CDR3 comprises 15 residues. Per the germline V gene, CDR1 is SNHLY and CDR2 is FYNNEI. V dropped 2 bases and J dropped 5 bases, with 13 bases sitting between them. Study findings and constraints: Most clonotypes expanded in the thyroid (above 0.001) were also present in blood.

This sequence originates from a woman in her fifties or sixties with Graves' ophthalmopathy. The V call is TRBV2, the J call TRBJ1-5; no reliable D call. The sequenced sample was blood. CDR3 DNA sequence: TGTGCCAGCAGTGAAAGGGAGGTTGGGGATCAGCCCCAGCATTTT. Amino acids: CASSEREVGDQPQHF.